The 9 T cell receptor beta chains below come from one sample, sequenced in a study of blood T cell repertoires in COVID-19. The data were produced by immunoSEQ multiplex PCR, yet TCRdb's version contains in-frame clones alone and is incomplete. The table lists roughly 120,000 clones, approximately 89% of them singletons. The sequenced sample was peripheral blood. The receptors were gathered from a man aged 40-49 years with acute or convalescent COVID-19.

CDR3 residues: CASSSTTGDQETQYF. The CDR3 DNA sequence: TGCGCCAGCAGCTCTACTACAGGGGACCAAGAGACCCAGTACTTC. V and J are TRBV5-1 and TRBJ2-5; 7 bases are shared with TRBD1. The CDR3 runs 15 residues. CDR1 is SGHRS and CDR2 is YFSETQ in the germline V gene. The trim removed 3 bases at V and 0 bases at J, leaving 5 bases unmatched.

The rearrangement joins TRBV7-3 to TRBJ1-2, with D possibly TRBD1 on 6 matching bases. Deletions cut 2 bases from V and 3 bases from J, with 19 bases between. The CDR3 spans 17 residues. Germline-derived CDR1 and CDR2 are SGHTA and FQGTGA. The CDR3 reads CASSLHPPGGGDYGYTF. In DNA, the CDR3 is TGTGCCAGCAGCTTACACCCCCCGGGGGGCGGCGACTATGGCTACACCTTC.

The sample holds one count of this clone. DNA for the CDR3: TGTGCCATCAGCACGACAGGCAGCGGGATCCAGGAGACCCAGTACTTC. This translates into CAISTTGSGIQETQYF. This chain uses TRBV10-3 with TRBJ2-5; possible D gene TRBD2, 7 bases. V gave up 6 bases and J gave up 5 bases, with 22 bases separating them. This CDR3 has 16 residues. Per germline, CDR1 ENHRY and CDR2 SYGVKD.

This clone was counted a few times. This chain connects TRBV20-1 to TRBJ2-1, with 8 bases lining up with TRBD2. Germline-derived CDR1 and CDR2 are DFQATT and SNEGSKA (reference sequence). CDR3 length: 15 amino acids. The V gene end was trimmed by 3 bases and the J gene end by 1 base; junction bases not matched to a gene: 5. This CDR3 is CSASRASGSYNEQFF. The CDR3 DNA sequence: TGCAGTGCTAGTAGGGCTAGCGGGTCCTACAATGAGCAGTTCTTC.

The table lists this clone with a count of one. The chain recombines TRBV30 with TRBJ1-2, with a possible D match to TRBD1 (6 bases). Per the germline V gene, CDR1 is GTSNPN and CDR2 is SVGIG (reference sequence). The CDR3 is 14 residues long. Trimming took 0 bases from V and 4 from J, leaving 12 bases between them. CDR3 in DNA: TGTGCCTGGAGTGTACAACAAGGGGGCTATGGCTACACCTTC. This gives the protein CAWSVQQGGYGYTF.

V and J are TRBV25-1 and TRBJ1-1; D may be TRBD1 (5 bases). Trimming took 8 bases from V and 7 from J, leaving 14 bases between them. Germline CDR1 MGHDK, CDR2 SYGVNS. This CDR3 spans 12 amino acids. In DNA, the CDR3 is TGTGCCAGCGACGGTTCGGGGGGTGAAGCTTTCTTT. It translates to CASDGSGGEAFF.

This chain uses TRBV7-9 with TRBJ1-3; D is undetermined. The germline gives CDR1 SEHNR, CDR2 FQNEAQ (reference sequence). The V end lost 4 bases, the J end lost 9 bases, and 10 bases lay between the germline ends. The CDR3 loop spans 12 amino acids. This CDR3 is CASSYYSGTIYF. In DNA, the CDR3 is TGTGCCAGCAGCTACTATAGCGGCACCATATATTTT.

Worth noting for this clone: One end of the junction fails to match germline, which may point to a read error. The V call is TRBV14, the J call TRBJ2-7, with D maybe TRBD2 (6 bases). The CDR3 loop spans 14 amino acids. CDR1 is SGHDN and CDR2 is FVKESK in the germline V gene. CDR3 residues: CASSLPGLSHEQYF. The CDR3 nucleotides are TGTGCCAGCAGCCTGCCGGGACTCTCCCACGAGCAGTACTTC.

This sequence joins TRBV3-1 (or the pseudogene TRBV3-2) and TRBJ1-2; D possibly corresponds to TRBD1 (5 bases). The CDR3 is 16 amino acids. From germline, CDR1 is LGHDT and CDR2 YNNKEL (reference sequence). Trimming removed 0 bases at V and 4 bases at J, with 15 bases between. The CDR3 DNA reads as TGTGCCAGCAGCCAAGATCTAAGCCACAGGATCTATGGCTACACCTTC. This gives the protein CASSQDLSHRIYGYTF.